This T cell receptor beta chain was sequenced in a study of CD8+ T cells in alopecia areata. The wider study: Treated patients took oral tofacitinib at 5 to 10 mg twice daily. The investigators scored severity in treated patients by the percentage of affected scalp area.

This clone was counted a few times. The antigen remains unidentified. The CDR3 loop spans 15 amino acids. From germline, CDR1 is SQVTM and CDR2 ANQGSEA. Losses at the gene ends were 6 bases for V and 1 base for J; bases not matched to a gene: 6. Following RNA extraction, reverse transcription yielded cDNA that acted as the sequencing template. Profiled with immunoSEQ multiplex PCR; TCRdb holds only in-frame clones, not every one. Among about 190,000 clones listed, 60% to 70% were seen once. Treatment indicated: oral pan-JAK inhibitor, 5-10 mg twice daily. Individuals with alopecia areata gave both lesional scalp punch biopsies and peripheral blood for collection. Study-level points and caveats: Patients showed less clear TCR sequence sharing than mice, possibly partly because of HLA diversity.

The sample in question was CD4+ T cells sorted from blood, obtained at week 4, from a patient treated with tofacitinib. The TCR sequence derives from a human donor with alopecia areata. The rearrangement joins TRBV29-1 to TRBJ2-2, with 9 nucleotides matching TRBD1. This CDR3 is CSVRRGQGNTGELFF. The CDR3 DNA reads TGCAGCGTCCGCCGGGGACAGGGGAACACCGGGGAGCTGTTTTTT.